This T cell receptor beta chain was captured by sequencing in a study of blood T cell repertoires in COVID-19. Study background: COVID-19 samples, acute and convalescent, were from the United States, Italy and Spain. The cDNA or gDNA used as material had been derived from T cells, B-cell-depleted T cells, or PBMCs.

The repertoire was sequenced with immunoSEQ multiplex PCR; TCRdb's copy has only in-frame clones and lacks some. Of about 200,000 clones in the sample, 75% to 90% were seen once. The CDR3 is 10 amino acids. V lost 8 bases and J lost 4, with 6 bases in between. Germline V gene data show CDR1 as DFQATT and CDR2 as SNEGSKA (reference sequence). This sequence joins TRBV20-1 and TRBJ1-5; D gene unclear. This sequence originates from a man aged 35-49 years with acute or convalescent COVID-19. Sequenced material: peripheral blood. The CDR3 here is CSSVNQPQHF. CDR3 nucleotide sequence: TGCAGTTCAGTAAATCAGCCCCAGCATTTT.